The 10 T cell receptor beta chains reported below all come from one sample, sequenced in a study of cytomegalovirus exposure and HLA in healthy donors. Primers for the PCR totalled 60 Vbeta and 13 Jbeta. The assay was immunoSEQ multiplex PCR, and TCRdb's table has in-frame clones only and misses some. The sample has 75,000 to 100,000 clones, under 85% seen once; the top ten hold about 14%. Sequencing was done on a sample of PBMCs. Source of these receptors: a woman aged 70-85 years in good health and CMV-seropositive.

J is TRBJ2-5 and V is TRBV7-9, with 9 bases lining up with TRBD2. Germline loops: CDR1 SEHNR, CDR2 FQNEAQ (reference sequence). The CDR3 has 15 amino acids. The V and J ends lost 3 bases and 7 bases, in that order; junction bases with no gene match: 9. The CDR3 sequence is CASSLGLAQEGTQYF. CDR3 coding DNA: TGTGCCAGCAGCTTGGGACTAGCACAGGAGGGGACCCAGTACTTC.

The chain recombines TRBV4-1 with TRBJ2-1; the match to TRBD2 covers 7 bases. V shed 2 bases, J shed 4 bases, and the junction held 5 bases outside the gene matches. Per germline, CDR1 MGHRA and CDR2 YSYEKL. The CDR3 runs to 15 residues. CDR3 DNA: TGCGCCAGCAGCCAATTAGCGGGCACTTACAATGAGCAGTTCTTC. It specifies CASSQLAGTYNEQFF.

This rearrangement joins TRBV5-8 to TRBJ1-1, with D maybe TRBD1 (5 bases). This CDR3 comprises 15 residues. Trimming stripped 0 bases from V and 0 bases from J, with 9 bases between. Germline lookup yields CDR1 SGHTS and CDR2 YDEGEE. The CDR3 spells CASSLEGRLNTEAFF. The CDR3 bases are TGTGCCAGCAGCTTGGAGGGGCGACTGAACACTGAAGCTTTCTTT.

V is TRBV6-1 and J is TRBJ2-7, with a weak D call TRBD2 (5 bases). The CDR3 is made up of 12 amino acids. Germline V gene sequence: CDR1 MNHNS, CDR2 SASEGT. The V end was cut by 4 bases, the J end by 7 bases, with 11 bases between. The CDR3 protein is CASSGERWEQYF. The CDR3 coding sequence is TGTGCCAGCAGTGGGGAGAGGTGGGAGCAGTACTTC.

The chain carries TRBV29-1 and TRBJ2-1; D might be TRBD2 (6 bases). This CDR3 is built from 14 residues. Per the germline V gene, CDR1 is SQVTM and CDR2 is ANQGSEA. Trimming cost V 1 base and J 5 bases, with 12 bases left between them. The CDR3 sequence: CSVEAGVFHNEQFF. The CDR3 bases are TGCAGCGTTGAAGCGGGAGTGTTCCACAATGAGCAGTTCTTC.

The rearrangement links TRBV6-4 to TRBJ2-1; 15 bases align to TRBD2. After removal of 4 bases from V and 7 bases from J, the junction contained 2 bases not matched to a gene. Looked up from germline, CDR1 is MRHNA and CDR2 is SNTAGT. The CDR3 loop spans 15 amino acids. The CDR3 region has the DNA TGTGCCAGCAGTGGGACTAGCGGGAGGGGTAATGAGCAGTTCTTC. It specifies CASSGTSGRGNEQFF.

The genes are TRBV29-1 and TRBJ2-3, with 13 bases aligning to TRBD2. The CDR3 has 14 residues. With 7 bases clipped from V and 7 bases from J, the junction kept 8 bases outside the gene matches. CDR1 is SQVTM, CDR2 ANQGSEA, per germline. CDR3 amino acids: CSGGTSGGAYTQYF. CDR3 nucleotide sequence: TGCAGCGGAGGTACTAGCGGGGGGGCGTATACGCAGTATTTT.

The rearrangement links TRBV28 to TRBJ2-7, with TRBD2 matching over 12 bases. The CDR3 runs to 15 residues. Germline assignment: CDR1 MDHEN and CDR2 SYDVKM. Losses at the gene ends were 2 bases for V and 9 bases for J; bases not matched to a gene: 8. The CDR3 sequence is CASSLGPSGRAGQYF. The CDR3 DNA reads TGTGCCAGCAGTTTAGGGCCTAGCGGGAGGGCCGGGCAGTACTTC.

V gene TRBV5-1 combines with J gene TRBJ2-1; possible D gene TRBD1, 5 bases. Germline-derived CDR1 and CDR2 are SGHRS and YFSETQ. With 2 bases removed from V and 2 bases from J, the gap between germline ends came to 11 bases. The CDR3 runs to 15 residues. The CDR3 here is CASSFTGSTYNEQFF. CDR3 in DNA: TGCGCCAGCAGCTTTACAGGCAGTACCTACAATGAGCAGTTCTTC.

The table lists this clone with a few counts. The chain carries TRBV5-1 and TRBJ2-5; TRBD1 matches at 9 bases. With V trimmed by 0 bases and J by 5 bases, 5 bases remained unmatched. The CDR3 has 15 amino acids. CDR1 is SGHRS, CDR2 YFSETQ, per germline. The CDR3 sequence is CASSLAGQGVETQYF. The DNA for the CDR3 is TGCGCCAGCAGCTTGGCGGGACAGGGTGTGGAGACCCAGTACTTC.